The clone carrying this TCR beta chain turned up a few times. The data were taken from a study of T cells in Graves' hyperthyroidism and ophthalmopathy. Authors of the study amplified TCR beta CDR3 regions from RNA transcripts. With the HTBI primer set, the TCR CDR3 went through a first round of RT-PCR. TCRdb recomputed calls from the multiplex PCR reads with MiXCR, one row per CDR3 protein. Among 300,000 to 350,000 distinct CDR3 sequences listed, roughly 17% were seen once. The length of the CDR3 is 20 residues. V lost 6 bases to trimming and J lost 2 bases; unmatched junction nucleotides: 18. Germline V gene lookup returns CDR1 SGHTA and CDR2 FQGNSA.

The chain uses TRBV7-2 and TRBJ1-6, with 8 positions matching TRBD1. This receptor was obtained from a man under 40 with Graves' hyperthyroidism. Sample: blood. The CDR3 coding sequence is TGTGCCAGCAGGGCTACCGTCTCCCTCAGGGGGCAAACCTATAATTCACCCCTCCACTTT. This codes for CASRATVSLRGQTYNSPLHF.